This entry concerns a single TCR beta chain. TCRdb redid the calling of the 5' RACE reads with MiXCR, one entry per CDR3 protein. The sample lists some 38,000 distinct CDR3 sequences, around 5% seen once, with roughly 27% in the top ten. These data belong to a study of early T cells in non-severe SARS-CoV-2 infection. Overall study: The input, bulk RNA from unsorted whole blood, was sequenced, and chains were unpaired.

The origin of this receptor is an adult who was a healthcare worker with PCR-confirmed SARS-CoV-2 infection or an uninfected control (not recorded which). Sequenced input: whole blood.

This CDR3 is CASSERLANTGELFF. CDR3 in DNA: TGTGCCAGCAGCGAAAGACTAGCGAACACCGGGGAGCTGTTTTTT. The V call is TRBV11-3, the J call TRBJ2-2, with D perhaps TRBD2 (6 bases). The CDR3 is made up of 15 amino acids. From germline, CDR1 is SGHNT and CDR2 YENEEA. Trimming took off 5 bases at V and 0 bases at J, with 10 bases between the two ends.